Included here is one T cell receptor beta chain sequence, with context. As yet, its antigen is unknown. The germline V gene encodes CDR1 MDHEN and CDR2 SYDVKM. Trimming took 5 bases from V and 1 from J; bases not matched to a gene: 10. CDR3 length equals 17 residues. This entry comes from a study of cytomegalovirus exposure and HLA in healthy donors. Study overall: Some 80 million unique TCRs from HLA-typed donors were held in an early data release.

As for the donors, each was a healthy bone marrow donor. Both 60 Vbeta primers and 13 Jbeta primers went into the PCR. Profiled with immunoSEQ multiplex PCR; TCRdb holds only in-frame clones, not every one. The sample comprises about 100,000 clones, around 81% of which are singletons, and roughly 4% rests with the top ten. The study, taken as a whole, reports: Confirmation in vitro established that a few CMV-associated chains were specific for CMV antigens.

The rearrangement links TRBV28 to TRBJ1-5, with 8 bases identical to TRBD1. The clonotype comes from a woman between 65 and 79 years old in good health and CMV-seropositive. Sequenced material: PBMCs. CDR3 loop: CASSRTAGGPSNQPQHF. The CDR3 DNA reads as TGTGCCAGCAGTCGGACTGCAGGGGGCCCGAGCAATCAGCCCCAGCATTTT.